The 28 T cell receptor beta chains below come from one sample, sequenced in a study of T cell repertoires in cytomegalovirus infection. A single record per CDR3 protein comes from TCRdb applying MiXCR to the reads. The sample has hundreds of thousands of distinct CDR3 sequences, about 44% seen once; the top ten hold about 45%. These TCRs' antigens remain unknown. The source was cultured PBMCs, collected from culture after CMV antigen stimulation. These receptors originate from a human donor in good health (CMV status not recorded). Some clones in this sample may be carry-over from other donors' samples.

The rearrangement uses TRBV19 and TRBJ1-1; unclear D gene. The CDR3 has 11 residues. From germline, CDR1 is LNHDA and CDR2 SQIVND (reference sequence). V dropped 6 bases and J dropped 11 bases, with 13 bases sitting between them. The CDR3 DNA is TGTGCCAGTAGCCGTCGGGGAGACGCTTTCTTT. Translated: CASSRRGDAFF. Full variable domain (missing parts from reference TRBV19 and TRBJ1-1): DGGITQSPKYLFRKEGQNVTLSCEQNLNHDAMYWYRQDPGQGLRLIYYSQIVNDFQKGDIAEGYSVSREKKESFPLTVTSAQKNPTAFYLCASSRRGDAFFGQGTRLTVV.

V is TRBV7-8 and J is TRBJ2-7, with a weak D call TRBD1 (7 bases). There are 14 residues in the CDR3. V dropped 1 base and J dropped 4 bases, with 11 bases sitting between them. Germline values: CDR1 SGHVS, CDR2 FQNEAQ. The CDR3 bases are TGTGCCAGCAGCTTAGAGGGGGGACAGTACGAGCAGTACTTC. It yields the protein CASSLEGGQYEQYF.

The chain is built from TRBV7-2 and TRBJ1-5; D not certain. The V gene's germline CDR1 is SGHTA and CDR2 FQGNSA. CDR3 length: 14 amino acids. V was clipped by 6 bases and J by 7 bases, with 16 bases between them. CDR3 sequence (DNA): TGTGCCAGCAGTCTTAGATTTCAAGGCCAGCCCCAGCATTTT. Encoded protein: CASSLRFQGQPQHF.

The sample holds a few counts of this clonotype. The V call is TRBV7-6, the J call TRBJ2-2; the D is unclear. Germline CDR1 is SGHVS and CDR2 is FNYEAQ. The CDR3 totals 16 residues. Trimming took 3 bases from V and 3 from J, leaving 14 bases between them. In DNA, the CDR3 is TGTGCCAGCAGCTTGGTCGCCGGACGGGACACCGGGGAGCTGTTTTTT. The encoded protein is CASSLVAGRDTGELFF.

The table lists this clonotype with a few counts. Here the CDR3 reads CASSLGVGFGANTEAFF. CDR3 coding DNA: TGTGCCAGCAGCTTAGGAGTTGGGTTCGGGGCGAACACTGAAGCTTTCTTT. The genes are TRBV7-2 and TRBJ1-1; tentative D call: TRBD1 (5 bases). V shed 1 base and J shed 1 base, with 16 bases lying between them. Germline CDR1 and CDR2: SGHTA and FQGNSA. This CDR3 has 17 amino acids.

This chain uses TRBV12-3 or TRBV12-4 with TRBJ1-5; D gene ambiguous. V was shortened by 2 bases and J by 3 bases, with 8 bases between the two germline ends. CDR3 length equals 14 residues. DNA for the CDR3: TGTGCCAGCAGTTTAAGGAGCTACAATCAGCCCCAGCATTTT. Translation: CASSLRSYNQPQHF.

The chain employs TRBV7-2 and TRBJ2-1, with TRBD2 matching 11 bases. J gave up 6 bases and V 5 bases, and 9 bases lay outside the gene matches. Germline V CDR1 and CDR2: SGHTA, FQGNSA. This CDR3 region has 16 residues. The CDR3 sequence is CASSRTLAGGLNEQFF. CDR3 DNA sequence: TGTGCCAGCAGCCGGACCTTAGCGGGAGGGCTCAATGAGCAGTTCTTC. Full variable domain (remainder filled in from reference TRBV7-2 and TRBJ2-1): GAGVSQSPSNKVTEKGKDVELRCDPISGHTALYWYRQSLGQGLEFLIYFQGNSAPDKSGLPSDRFSAERTGGSVSTLTIQRTQQEDSAVYLCASSRTLAGGLNEQFFGPGTRLTVL.

This rearrangement joins TRBV7-8 to TRBJ2-5; 11 bases fit TRBD1. The ends lost 8 bases at V and 4 bases at J; junction bases unmatched: 3. This CDR3 has 13 amino acids. Germline V gives CDR1 SGHVS, CDR2 FQNEAQ. CDR3 sequence (DNA): TGTGCCAGCGCCGGGACAGGGGGAGAGACCCAGTACTTC. Encoded protein: CASAGTGGETQYF.

The chain joins TRBV6-6 to TRBJ1-5; a weak D match, TRBD1 (6 bases). The CDR3 runs to 15 residues. From germline, CDR1 is MNHNY and CDR2 SVGAGI (reference sequence). The V end was cut by 6 bases, the J end by 0 bases, with 12 bases between. CDR3: CASRYRTDSNQPQHF. DNA for the CDR3: TGTGCCAGCAGATATCGGACAGATAGCAATCAGCCCCAGCATTTT.

CDR3 in amino acids: CASKSPGPGNTEAFF. Written as DNA, the CDR3 is TGTGCCAGCAAGTCTCCGGGGCCCGGGAACACTGAAGCTTTCTTT. The chain employs TRBV27 and TRBJ1-1; weak D call: TRBD1 (5 bases). The CDR3 spans 15 residues. Trimming removed 7 bases at V and 1 base at J, with 16 bases between. Per germline, CDR1 MNHEY and CDR2 SMNVEV (reference sequence).

This clonotype has a handful of counts. This chain uses TRBV2 with TRBJ1-1, with D uncertain. The CDR3 spans 13 residues. In germline, CDR1 is SNHLY, CDR2 FYNNEI. Trimming removed 11 bases at V and 2 bases at J, with 15 bases between. CDR3 amino acids: CADTRRQNTEAFF. In DNA, the CDR3 is TGTGCCGACACTCGAAGGCAAAACACTGAAGCTTTCTTT.

The CDR3 region is CSAPPGGLGGTLHF. In DNA form, the CDR3 reads TGCAGTGCTCCACCCGGTGGCTTGGGGGGAACCCTCCACTTT. V usage is TRBV20-1 and J usage is TRBJ1-6; TRBD1 might be the D (5 bases). This CDR3 is built from 14 residues. V lost 5 bases and J lost 14, with 22 bases in between. Germline CDR1 and CDR2: DFQATT and SNEGSKA (reference sequence).

The V call is TRBV4-1, the J call TRBJ1-5, with D unclear. This CDR3 has 15 residues. Trimming cost V 1 base and J 0 bases, with 7 bases left between them. From germline, CDR1 is MGHRA and CDR2 YSYEKL. The CDR3 DNA reads as TGCGCCAGCAGCCAAGGGGCAAGTAGCAATCAGCCCCAGCATTTT. This gives the protein CASSQGASSNQPQHF.

V is TRBV5-4 and J is TRBJ2-1; 9 nucleotides agree with TRBD2. J gave up 5 bases and V 3 bases, and 6 bases lay outside the gene matches. The CDR3 totals 15 residues. Germline assignment: CDR1 SGHNT and CDR2 YYREEE (reference sequence). In nucleotides, the CDR3 is TGTGCCAGCAGCTCCCGGACTAGCGCAAACAATGAGCAGTTCTTC. The encoded protein is CASSSRTSANNEQFF.

The V call is TRBV5-1, the J call TRBJ2-1; the D is unclear. The CDR3 length is 14 residues. V dropped 4 bases and J dropped 7 bases, with 15 bases sitting between them. CDR1 is SGHRS and CDR2 is YFSETQ in the germline V gene. This CDR3 is CASSPSHFLNEQFF. For the CDR3, the DNA is TGCGCCAGCAGCCCGAGCCATTTCCTAAATGAGCAGTTCTTC.

J is TRBJ2-1 and V is TRBV6-5; 9 bases line up with TRBD2. Germline CDR1 MNHEY, CDR2 SVGAGI. With V trimmed by 6 bases and J by 7 bases, 4 bases remained unmatched. The CDR3 consists of 13 residues. CDR3 protein: CASSRGRGNEQFF. The CDR3 DNA sequence: TGTGCCAGCAGCCGCGGGAGGGGGAATGAGCAGTTCTTC.

The genes are TRBV2 and TRBJ2-2; 8 bases map to TRBD1. Germline-derived CDR1 and CDR2 are SNHLY and FYNNEI. Trimming at V came to 5 bases and at J to 5 bases, leaving 4 bases not matched to a gene. This CDR3 spans 14 amino acids. CDR3 bases: TGTGCCAGCAGTTATACAGGGGGAACCGGGGAGCTGTTTTTT. It specifies CASSYTGGTGELFF.

The rearrangement links TRBV10-2 to TRBJ2-2; D is ambiguous. Germline CDR1 and CDR2: WSHSY and SAAADI. CDR3 length: 13 residues. V was clipped by 4 bases and J by 6 bases, with 9 bases between them. CDR3 nucleotides: TGCGCCAGCAGTGCCCGATTGCCCGGGGAGCTGTTTTTT. Translation gives CASSARLPGELFF.

The chain combines TRBV5-1 with TRBJ2-3; 8 bases line up with TRBD1. The germline V gene has CDR1 SGHRS and CDR2 YFSETQ. The CDR3 runs to 15 residues. V was pared by 2 bases and J by 2 bases, with 4 bases of the junction left unmatched. CDR3 in amino acids: CASSFDRGSTDTQYF. Written as DNA, the CDR3 is TGCGCCAGCAGCTTCGACAGGGGATCCACAGATACGCAGTATTTT.

The rearrangement uses TRBV5-1 and TRBJ2-4; tentatively, D is TRBD1 or TRBD2 (5 bases each). V lost 1 base, J lost 6 bases, and 20 bases lay in between. The CDR3 spans 17 residues. In germline, CDR1 is SGHRS, CDR2 YFSETQ. DNA for the CDR3: TGCGCCAGCAGCTTGCAATCCGCTGGGGGTGGGGGAAACATTCAGTACTTC. This encodes CASSLQSAGGGGNIQYF. Full variable domain (outside the CDR3, taken from reference TRBV5-1 and TRBJ2-4): KAGVTQTPRYLIKTRGQQVTLSCSPISGHRSVSWYQQTPGQGLQFLFEYFSETQRNKGNFPGRFSGRQFSNSRSEMNVSTLELGDSALYLCASSLQSAGGGGNIQYFGAGTRLSVL.

V usage is TRBV3-1 and J usage is TRBJ2-2; D is perhaps TRBD1 (5 bases). Germline V gene data show CDR1 as LGHDT and CDR2 as YNNKEL (reference sequence). Trimming took off 2 bases at V and 4 bases at J, with 8 bases between the two ends. The CDR3 runs 14 residues. The CDR3 DNA sequence: TGTGCCAGCAGCCAACCAGGGCCCACCGGGGAGCTGTTTTTT. Its protein is CASSQPGPTGELFF.

The chain couples TRBV12-3 or TRBV12-4 to TRBJ2-7, with a possible D match to TRBD1 (8 bases). The CDR3 is made up of 18 amino acids. V gave up 6 bases and J gave up 3 bases, with 27 bases separating them. The CDR3 nucleotides are TGTGCCAGCAGCCGGACAGGGCGGGGGTCGCTTCCCTTCTACGAGCAGTACTTC. Its protein product is CASSRTGRGSLPFYEQYF.

In its sample, this clonotype was seen once. The chain joins TRBV5-1 to TRBJ1-4; D gene ambiguous. The germline V gene encodes CDR1 SGHRS and CDR2 YFSETQ. The CDR3 is 14 residues long. Trimming took off 1 base at V and 5 bases at J, with 9 bases between the two ends. CDR3 nucleotide sequence: TGCGCCAGCAGCTTGTTAGGGCCGAATGAAAAACTGTTTTTT. It specifies CASSLLGPNEKLFF.

In DNA form, the CDR3 reads TGTGCCAGCAGCTTAGCGCATGGTGGGCCTGGGGATGAGCAGTTCTTC. It is translated as CASSLAHGGPGDEQFF. The chain couples TRBV7-2 to TRBJ2-1; D unclear. The V and J ends lost 0 bases and 8 bases respectively, with 17 bases between them. This CDR3 has 16 residues. The germline V gene encodes CDR1 SGHTA and CDR2 FQGNSA. Based on the CDR3 plus reference TRBV7-2 and TRBJ2-1, the full variable domain is GAGVSQSPSNKVTEKGKDVELRCDPISGHTALYWYRQSLGQGLEFLIYFQGNSAPDKSGLPSDRFSAERTGGSVSTLTIQRTQQEDSAVYLCASSLAHGGPGDEQFFGPGTRLTVL.

This clonotype showed up just a few times. The chain carries TRBV6-6 and TRBJ2-7; D possibly matches TRBD1 or TRBD2 (5 bases each). Between the trimmed V and J ends, which lost 0 bases and 3 bases, there was a span of 15 bases. CDR1 MNHNY and CDR2 SVGAGI come from the germline V gene (reference sequence). This CDR3 is 16 amino acids long. This chain's CDR3 is CASSYSIWGSDYEQYF. CDR3 nucleotide sequence: TGTGCCAGCAGTTACTCGATCTGGGGGTCGGACTACGAGCAGTACTTC.

This chain joins TRBV7-6 and TRBJ2-2, with D hard to call. Trimming removed 8 bases from V and 8 bases from J, with 21 bases in between. This CDR3 region has 15 residues. The germline V gene has CDR1 SGHVS and CDR2 FNYEAQ. The CDR3 sequence is CASARDFEARGELFF. As DNA, the CDR3 is TGTGCCAGCGCCCGCGATTTCGAGGCCCGGGGGGAGCTGTTTTTT.

The gene calls are TRBV6-2 or TRBV6-3 and TRBJ1-2; no definite D call. Looked up from germline, CDR1 is MNHEY and CDR2 is SVGEGT. The germline V and J ends were trimmed by 8 bases and 8 bases, with 9 bases remaining between them. The CDR3 loop spans 10 amino acids. CDR3 bases: TGTGCCAGCGACGATGACGGCTACACCTTC. This sequence encodes CASDDDGYTF.

The V and J genes are TRBV5-1 and TRBJ2-2; no firm D call. CDR1 and CDR2 (germline): SGHRS, YFSETQ. The length of the CDR3 is 14 residues. Trimming removed 2 bases from V and 2 bases from J, with 7 bases in between. Written as DNA, the CDR3 is TGCGCCAGCAGCTTCGAACCCAACACCGGGGAGCTGTTTTTT. It codes for CASSFEPNTGELFF.